This is a list of T cell receptor beta chains from one sample in a study of monozygotic twins with inflammatory bowel disease. TCRdb reanalyzed the 5' RACE reads and collapses them to one entry per CDR3 protein, without DNA. This sample's table reports over 120,000 distinct CDR3 sequences. Sequenced: blood. The source of these receptors is a human donor with ulcerative colitis or Crohn's disease, or a healthy co-twin of an affected twin (not recorded which). CDR3s include the opening cysteine and the closing phenylalanine or tryptophan. Fields, in order: V gene, J gene, CDR3 protein.

>TRBV30|TRBJ1-1
CAWSVHRRGQGMNTEAFF
>TRBV19|TRBJ2-1
CASSTSTSGGDYNEQFF
>TRBV7-2|TRBJ2-7
CASSPRGIYEQYF
>TRBV6-5|TRBJ2-3
CASSYAPTGLFTDTQYF
>TRBV5-5|TRBJ1-4
CASSLGDRAEKLFF
>TRBV5-1|TRBJ1-1
CASSPGQANTEAFF
>TRBV24-1|TRBJ2-2
CATSAAGEINTGELFF
>TRBV7-8|TRBJ1-1
CASSGRGPGTEAFF
>TRBV27|TRBJ2-2
CATSSLEGQGVYTGELFF
>TRBV20-1|TRBJ1-1
CSARAGGNTEAFF
>TRBV6-5|TRBJ2-1
CASSYYGTSRYNEQFF
>TRBV10-1|TRBJ2-1
CASRTGPSSGEQFF
>TRBV5-1|TRBJ1-5
CASSPSDRSNQPQHF
>TRBV5-1|TRBJ1-2
CASSLDYPSGGPTSLYTF
>TRBV28|TRBJ2-7
CASSSPDNSYEQYF
>TRBV5-1|TRBJ1-2
CASSLADYGYTF
>TRBV30|TRBJ2-1
CAWGLAGGYNEQFF
>TRBV11-2|TRBJ2-2
CASSPGTANTGELFF
>TRBV18|TRBJ2-1
CASSPRLGGDDNEQFF
>TRBV12-3/TRBV12-4|TRBJ2-1
CASSLIGYNEQFF
>TRBV6-1|TRBJ2-5
CATTWGAWGETQYF
>TRBV7-3|TRBJ2-3
CASSLTLGVDTQYF
>TRBV29-1|TRBJ2-7
CSVEASGVYEQYF
>TRBV25-1|TRBJ1-6
CASTPGNNSPLHF
>TRBV11-2|TRBJ2-3
CASSERSFGYFDTQYF
>TRBV11-2|TRBJ2-1
CASSSPYAGNSYNEQFF
>TRBV12-3/TRBV12-4|TRBJ2-2
CASSLKTSGGTGELFF
>TRBV20-1|TRBJ1-1
CSARGDRGRTEAFF
>TRBV20-1|TRBJ2-2
CSAVGNTGELFF
>TRBV2|TRBJ2-1
CASSDELYNEQFF
>TRBV24-1|TRBJ2-3
CATSDLRAREDTQYF
>TRBV7-9|TRBJ2-1
CASSLGGVWEQFF
>TRBV20-1|TRBJ2-1
CSASLDPRGDNEQFF
>TRBV27|TRBJ2-7
CASTFSREVGREQYF
>TRBV6-6|TRBJ1-1
CASSFWLDEAFF
>TRBV7-9|TRBJ2-3
CASSQAWTDTQYF
>TRBV11-2|TRBJ2-3
CASSSGTVADTQYF
>TRBV5-5|TRBJ2-5
CASSSRGQETQYF
>TRBV5-1|TRBJ1-1
CASSYPGASPMNTEAFF
>TRBV7-6|TRBJ1-6
CASSFGTGASYNSPLHF
>TRBV5-1|TRBJ2-7
CASSWGRMTYEQYF
>TRBV29-1|TRBJ2-5
CSVGPSETQYF
>TRBV5-1|TRBJ2-7
CASSLTGTGVFYEQYF
>TRBV6-2/TRBV6-3|TRBJ2-2
CASIPSGRRNTGELFF
>TRBV6-1|TRBJ2-7
CASTPQGSQSYEQYF
>TRBV20-1|TRBJ2-5
CSASPLAAGETQYF
>TRBV20-1|TRBJ1-2
CSARDYPGQGNYGYTF
>TRBV5-1|TRBJ2-1
CASSSKREGLLNNEQFF
>TRBV12-3/TRBV12-4|TRBJ1-2
CASSLEGYGYTF
>TRBV9|TRBJ1-1
CASSVSMQAEAFF
>TRBV27|TRBJ2-7
CASSLRGSATEQYF
>TRBV29-1|TRBJ1-1
CSPRRVNTEAFF
>TRBV6-2/TRBV6-3|TRBJ1-1
CASTKRTTNTEAFF
>TRBV6-5|TRBJ2-1
CASSYSTLNEQFF
>TRBV6-5|TRBJ2-3
CASSYSRPGGPTDTQYF
>TRBV24-1|TRBJ2-1
CATSEGPGSGRGSYNEQFF